The present T cell receptor (beta chain) was sequenced within a study of control samples from healthy donors and cancer patients. TCRdb keeps only in-frame clones here, not all; method: immunoSEQ multiplex PCR. In the table there are 95,000 to 120,000 clones, approximately 84% of which are singletons. The CDR3 has 15 residues. V lost 0 bases to trimming and J lost 1 base, with 7 bases between them. Per the germline V gene, CDR1 is LGHDT and CDR2 is YNNKEL (reference sequence). This TCR derives from a young man in good health. Sequencing used blood. The chain couples TRBV3-1 (or the pseudogene TRBV3-2) to TRBJ1-3, with D unclear. In nucleotides, the CDR3 is TGTGCCAGCAGCCAAGATCGGCGGTCTGGAAACACCATATATTTT. Protein sequence: CASSQDRRSGNTIYF.